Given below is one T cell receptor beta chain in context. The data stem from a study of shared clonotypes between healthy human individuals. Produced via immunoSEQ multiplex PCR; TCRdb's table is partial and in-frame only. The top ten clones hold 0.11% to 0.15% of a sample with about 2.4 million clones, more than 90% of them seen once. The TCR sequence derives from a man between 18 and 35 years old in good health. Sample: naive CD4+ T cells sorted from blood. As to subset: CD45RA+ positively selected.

This CDR3 reads CASSFPRGGYYEQYF. CDR3 nucleotides: TGCGCCAGCAGCTTTCCCCGCGGGGGATACTACGAGCAGTACTTC. This chain joins TRBV5-1 and TRBJ2-7; 7 nucleotides agree with TRBD2. The CDR3 is 15 residues long. Germline values: CDR1 SGHRS, CDR2 YFSETQ. Trimming took 2 bases from V and 3 from J; bases not matched to a gene: 8.